This is a list of T cell receptor beta chains from one sample in a study of CD8+CD57+ T cells in acquired aplastic anemia. TCRdb ran MiXCR on the reads and lists one entry per CDR3 protein. The table shows a few hundred thousand distinct CDR3 sequences, with under 40% occurring only once. Sample: sorted CD4+, CD8+, or CD8+CD57+ T cells (not recorded which) from PBMCs. The receptors stem from a human donor with aplastic anemia. The CDR3 runs from the conserved cysteine through the conserved F or W. The D gene is left open where the match is weak. Size is stated for part of the rows, as once, few or many counts, or as a class when the clone is expanded.

d_call: NA; v_call: TRBV6-1; clone_size: few; j_call: TRBJ1-3; cdr3_nt: TGTGCCAGCTGGACATTCTCTGGAAACACCATATATTTT; cdr3_aa: CASWTFSGNTIYF
d_call: TRBD2; v_call: TRBV5-1; clone_size: NA; j_call: TRBJ2-5; cdr3_nt: TGCGCCAGCAGCTCTGGGACTAGCGGGGGGGAAGAGACCCAGTACTTC; cdr3_aa: CASSSGTSGGEETQYF
d_call: NA; v_call: TRBV15; clone_size: many; j_call: TRBJ2-3; cdr3_nt: TGTGCCACCAGCACTAGCACAGATACGCAGTATTTT; cdr3_aa: CATSTSTDTQYF
d_call: TRBD2; v_call: TRBV27; clone_size: NA; j_call: TRBJ2-3; cdr3_nt: TGTGCCAGCAGTGTATTAGCTATAGCGGGGGGCGCAGATACGCAGTATTTT; cdr3_aa: CASSVLAIAGGADTQYF
d_call: NA; v_call: TRBV19; clone_size: medium-sized; j_call: TRBJ1-1; cdr3_nt: TGTGCCACCAAGGAGGGAAGGGCTGAAGCTTTCTTT; cdr3_aa: CATKEGRAEAFF
d_call: NA; v_call: TRBV2; clone_size: once; j_call: TRBJ2-1; cdr3_nt: TGTGCCAGCAGTGAAGCGCGAAGGGGCCACAATGAGCAGTTCTTC; cdr3_aa: CASSEARRGHNEQFF
d_call: NA; v_call: TRBV7-2; clone_size: NA; j_call: TRBJ2-7; cdr3_nt: TGTGCCAGCTTTCGGTCCTCGCTCTACGAGCAGTACTTC; cdr3_aa: CASFRSSLYEQYF
d_call: TRBD2; v_call: TRBV6-1; clone_size: many; j_call: TRBJ2-7; cdr3_nt: TGTGCCAGCAGTCGGTTAGGACTGGCGGGGGTTCGGGAGCAGTACTTC; cdr3_aa: CASSRLGLAGVREQYF
d_call: TRBD2; v_call: TRBV20-1; clone_size: few; j_call: TRBJ2-3; cdr3_nt: TGCAGTGCCATTACAAGACTAGCGGGAGGTGGGACGCAGTATTTT; cdr3_aa: CSAITRLAGGGTQYF
d_call: NA; v_call: TRBV4-2; clone_size: few; j_call: TRBJ1-5; cdr3_nt: TGTGCCAGCAGCCAAGATGGGGGTACTCAGCCCCAGCATTTT; cdr3_aa: CASSQDGGTQPQHF
d_call: NA; v_call: TRBV30; clone_size: few; j_call: TRBJ1-5; cdr3_nt: TGTGCCTGGAGTGCAGGGGTTCAGCCCCAGCATTTT; cdr3_aa: CAWSAGVQPQHF
d_call: NA; v_call: TRBV7-2; clone_size: NA; j_call: TRBJ1-3; cdr3_nt: TGTCCAGCAGCTCCCCTTGGAGGAAACACCATATATTTT; cdr3_aa: CPAAPLGGNTIYF
d_call: TRBD1; v_call: TRBV20-1; clone_size: many; j_call: TRBJ1-5; cdr3_nt: TGCAGTGCGCGACAGGGGAACGGCAATCAGCCCCAGCATTTT; cdr3_aa: CSARQGNGNQPQHF
d_call: TRBD2; v_call: TRBV12-3/TRBV12-4; clone_size: once; j_call: TRBJ2-2; cdr3_nt: TGTGCCAGCCGAGTCCTAGCGGGGGCAGCCGGGGAGCTGTTTTTT; cdr3_aa: CASRVLAGAAGELFF
d_call: NA; v_call: TRBV14; clone_size: NA; j_call: TRBJ1-2; cdr3_nt: TGTGCCAGCACGACAATGGGTTATGGCTACACCTTC; cdr3_aa: CASTTMGYGYTF
d_call: TRBD1; v_call: TRBV7-2; clone_size: many; j_call: TRBJ1-5; cdr3_nt: TGTGCCAGCAGCGCCGGGACAGCCAATCAGCCCCAGCATTTT; cdr3_aa: CASSAGTANQPQHF
d_call: NA; v_call: TRBV10-3; clone_size: NA; j_call: TRBJ1-1; cdr3_nt: TGTGCCAGCAGTCCCAGCACAGGACTGAGCACTGAAGCTTTCTTT; cdr3_aa: CASSPSTGLSTEAFF
d_call: NA; v_call: TRBV7-9; clone_size: many; j_call: TRBJ1-5; cdr3_nt: TGTGCCAGCAGCTTCGACAGTGACAATCAGCCCCAGCATTTT; cdr3_aa: CASSFDSDNQPQHF
d_call: NA; v_call: TRBV20-1; clone_size: few; j_call: TRBJ2-7; cdr3_nt: TGCAGTGCTAGAGGACGTTGGCCCTACGAGCAGTACTTC; cdr3_aa: CSARGRWPYEQYF
d_call: TRBD1; v_call: TRBV29-1; clone_size: once; j_call: TRBJ1-2; cdr3_nt: TGCAGCGTTGAGGGACAGGGTCGGAGCTACACCTTC; cdr3_aa: CSVEGQGRSYTF
d_call: TRBD1; v_call: TRBV27; clone_size: NA; j_call: TRBJ2-1; cdr3_nt: TGTGCCAGCAGACAACCCGGGACAGGGCACAATGAGCAGTTCTTC; cdr3_aa: CASRQPGTGHNEQFF
d_call: NA; v_call: TRBV12-3/TRBV12-4; clone_size: many; j_call: TRBJ1-2; cdr3_nt: TGTGCCAGCAGTTTTGGGGGTTCTGGCTACACCTTC; cdr3_aa: CASSFGGSGYTF
d_call: NA; v_call: TRBV19; clone_size: few; j_call: TRBJ2-2; cdr3_nt: TGTGCCAGTAGTATTTGGGGCGCGAACACCGGGGAGCTGTTTTTT; cdr3_aa: CASSIWGANTGELFF
d_call: TRBD1; v_call: TRBV11-2; clone_size: few; j_call: TRBJ1-1; cdr3_nt: TGTGCCAGCAGGCGTCCGGGACAGGGACCGAACACTGAAGCTTTCTTT; cdr3_aa: CASRRPGQGPNTEAFF
d_call: TRBD2; v_call: TRBV25-1; clone_size: NA; j_call: TRBJ2-2; cdr3_nt: TGTGCCAGCAGTGAAAGGACTAGCGGGGAGCTGTTTTTT; cdr3_aa: CASSERTSGELFF
d_call: NA; v_call: TRBV2; clone_size: many; j_call: TRBJ2-3; cdr3_nt: TGTGCCAGCAGTGAATTCGTCTTGAGCACAGATACGCAGTATTTT; cdr3_aa: CASSEFVLSTDTQYF
d_call: NA; v_call: TRBV19; clone_size: many; j_call: TRBJ2-1; cdr3_nt: TGTGCCACCCGGGACGGATACAATGAGCAGTTCTTC; cdr3_aa: CATRDGYNEQFF
d_call: NA; v_call: TRBV20-1; clone_size: many; j_call: TRBJ1-2; cdr3_nt: TGCAGTGCTAGTAGCGACGGAAAGTATGGCTACACCTTC; cdr3_aa: CSASSDGKYGYTF
d_call: TRBD1; v_call: TRBV7-2; clone_size: many; j_call: TRBJ1-2; cdr3_nt: TGTGCCAGCAGCATGCCCGGACAGGGTTATGGCTACACCTTC; cdr3_aa: CASSMPGQGYGYTF
d_call: TRBD2; v_call: TRBV25-1; clone_size: NA; j_call: TRBJ2-3; cdr3_nt: TGTGCCAGCGATCGACAGGGGGGACTAGCGGGAGTGCGTGAGACAGATACGCAGTATTTT; cdr3_aa: CASDRQGGLAGVRETDTQYF
d_call: NA; v_call: TRBV24-1; clone_size: few; j_call: TRBJ2-5; cdr3_nt: TGTGCCACGGGAGCAGGGGATTCAGAGACCCAGTACTTC; cdr3_aa: CATGAGDSETQYF
d_call: NA; v_call: TRBV20-1; clone_size: many; j_call: TRBJ1-2; cdr3_nt: TGCAGTGCTCAACAGAATTGGGACTATGGCTACACCTTC; cdr3_aa: CSAQQNWDYGYTF
d_call: NA; v_call: TRBV7-2; clone_size: NA; j_call: TRBJ1-1; cdr3_nt: TGTGCCAGCAGCTTTTATATGAACACTGAAGCTTTCTTT; cdr3_aa: CASSFYMNTEAFF
d_call: TRBD2; v_call: TRBV25-1; clone_size: NA; j_call: TRBJ2-3; cdr3_nt: TGTGCCAGCAGTTACTCTTTTAGCGGGCTCACAGATACGCAGTATTTT; cdr3_aa: CASSYSFSGLTDTQYF
d_call: NA; v_call: TRBV29-1; clone_size: NA; j_call: TRBJ2-3; cdr3_nt: TGCAGCGTTGCGGGAGATCAATCAGATACGCAGTATTTT; cdr3_aa: CSVAGDQSDTQYF
d_call: NA; v_call: TRBV15; clone_size: many; j_call: TRBJ2-5; cdr3_nt: TGTGCCACCAGCAGAGATCTGGGGACCCAGTACTTC; cdr3_aa: CATSRDLGTQYF
d_call: NA; v_call: TRBV10-3; clone_size: NA; j_call: TRBJ1-2; cdr3_nt: TGTGCCATCAGTTACTCGAAGTTGAACTATGGCTACACCTTC; cdr3_aa: CAISYSKLNYGYTF
d_call: NA; v_call: TRBV10-1; clone_size: few; j_call: TRBJ1-2; cdr3_nt: TGCGCCAGCAGCTCTCTCTCGGGGATAGTCGCTGGCTACACCTTC; cdr3_aa: CASSSLSGIVAGYTF
d_call: NA; v_call: TRBV25-1; clone_size: NA; j_call: TRBJ1-2; cdr3_nt: TGTGCCAGCAGTGAACGGGGCGGCTACACCTTC; cdr3_aa: CASSERGGYTF